The TCR beta chain described here comes from a study of shared clonotypes between healthy human individuals. Findings of the study overall: Clonotypes which were not shared had lower generation probabilities than clonotypes that all four donors shared. A generally larger estimated richness was seen in naive subsets than in memory subsets.

The CDR3 has 16 amino acids. CDR1 SGHRS and CDR2 YFSETQ come from the germline V gene. The germline V and J ends were trimmed by 8 bases and 9 bases, with 24 bases remaining between them. Sequencing used immunoSEQ multiplex PCR; TCRdb keeps in-frame clones, though not all of them. The table includes millions of clones, approximately 94% detected once. A note on this clone: Its antigen is not known.

Participating donors were healthy, HIV-negative adults free of recent acute infections or vaccinations. The clonotype comes from a man younger than 35 in good health. V gene TRBV5-1 combines with J gene TRBJ1-6, with D possibly being TRBD1 (6 bases). The specimen sequenced was naive CD4+ T cells sorted from blood. Subset described: CD45RA+ positively selected. CDR3 bases: TGCGCCAGAATCCTGATGGGGGGGCGCGATGTTTCACCCCTCCACTTT. The encoded protein is CARILMGGRDVSPLHF.